A single sample gave rise to the 9 T cell receptor beta chains below, sequenced in a study of T cell clonality in common variable immunodeficiency. The table came from immunoSEQ multiplex PCR; TCRdb's copy has only in-frame clones and leaves some out. The sample has 50,000 to 60,000 clones, none seen only once. Sequences were obtained from peripheral blood mononuclear cells. All receptors come from a person aged 18-69 years in good health.

This clone has a count of ten or more. The CDR3 end is not reached by the read, which stops 3 residues before it; the germline J gene fills it in. The rearrangement joins TRBV7-2 to TRBJ1-2; 9 nucleotides match TRBD1. The germline gives CDR1 SGHTA, CDR2 FQGNSA. The CDR3 sequence is 13 residues long. The CDR3 sequence is CASSPGTGRGYTF. The part of the CDR3 DNA that was read is TGTGCCAGCAGCCCAGGGACAGGGAGAGGC.

The CDR3 DNA, read in part, is TGTGCCAGCAGATCGGACAGGGGCGCAAAAGGCAATCAGCCC. Translation: CASRSDRGAKGNQP. The entire CDR3 protein reads CASRSDRGAKGNQPQHF. The chain carries TRBV2 and TRBJ1-5; 9 bases map to TRBD1. The DNA ends 3 residues before the CDR3 does, and the rest of the CDR3 is filled in from the germline J gene. CDR1 and CDR2 (germline): SNHLY, FYNNEI. This CDR3 has 17 amino acids. With 6 bases clipped from V and 2 bases from J, the junction kept 11 bases outside the gene matches.

This clone was seen at least ten times. Coverage ceases 3 residues before the CDR3 finishes, and the germline J gene fills in the end. This chain links TRBV10-1 with TRBJ2-1; TRBD2 matches 7 bases. The CDR3 spans 15 residues. Germline CDR1 WNHNN, CDR2 SYGVQD (reference sequence). Unmatched junction bases numbered 9, after V lost 10 bases and J lost 0 bases. The covered CDR3 bases are TGCGCCACCTCAGCGGGATTAGGCTCCTACAATGAG. Its protein product is CATSAGLGSYNE. The whole CDR3 region reads CATSAGLGSYNEQFF.

This clone was recorded at least ten times. The read gets to within 3 residues of the CDR3 end, and the germline J gene fills in the rest. The genes are TRBV9 and TRBJ2-1, with D possibly being TRBD1 (6 bases). The germline V and J ends were trimmed by 3 bases and 3 bases, with 13 bases remaining between them. The V gene's germline CDR1 is SGDLS and CDR2 YYNGEE. The CDR3 extends over 15 amino acids. The CDR3 sequence is CASSAMTGYYNEQFF. CDR3 DNA, as far as it was read: TGTGCCAGCAGCGCGATGACAGGTTACTACAATGAG.

This clone is deemed medium-sized. The read ends 3 residues shy of where the CDR3 ends; the end is completed using the germline J gene. The chain combines TRBV20-1 with TRBJ2-1; D unclear. Germline CDR1 DFQATT, CDR2 SNEGSKA (reference sequence). V was pared by 0 bases and J by 0 bases, with 12 bases between. The length of the CDR3 is 16 residues. The covered CDR3 bases are TGCAGTGCTAGAGAAATCGCAGGAAACTCCTACAATGAG. Protein product: CSAREIAGNSYNE. The whole CDR3 is CSAREIAGNSYNEQFF.

Many counts were recorded for this clone. CDR3 sequence reads: CASSGGGRRGEQYF. CDR3 DNA, as far as it was read: TGTGCCAGCAGCGGAGGAGGACGAAGGGGCGAG. The chain joins TRBV9 to TRBJ2-7, with D perhaps being TRBD1 or TRBD2 (5 bases each). The read terminates 3 residues before the CDR3 end, so the remaining end is supplied by the germline J gene. This CDR3 contains 14 residues. Germline assignment: CDR1 SGDLS and CDR2 YYNGEE. V shed 3 bases and J shed 6 bases, with 16 bases lying between them.

This clone was detected ten times or more. The sequenced fragment ends 3 residues before the CDR3 boundary, so the rest is inferred from the germline J gene. The chain carries TRBV6-2 or TRBV6-3 and TRBJ2-5; the D gene is possibly TRBD2 (6 bases). The CDR3 has 17 amino acids. With 0 bases removed from V and 4 bases from J, the gap between germline ends came to 18 bases. The germline V gene has CDR1 MNHEY and CDR2 SVGEGT. Partial CDR3 DNA: TGTGCCAGCAGTTACTCCGTTGCATCAGAGACTAGAGAGACC. Encoded protein: CASSYSVASETRET. The entire CDR3 sequence reads CASSYSVASETRETQYF.

Of note for this clone: Sequencing ends 3 residues short of the CDR3 end; the germline J gene provides the rest. The chain uses TRBV30 and TRBJ2-7, with D possibly TRBD2 on 6 matching bases. Per the germline V gene, CDR1 is GTSNPN and CDR2 is SVGIG (reference sequence). The CDR3 extends over 17 amino acids. V gave up 1 base and J gave up 0 bases, with 19 bases separating them. CDR3 sequence: CAWSGDSGHFSSYEQYF. CDR3 DNA, as far as it was read: TGTGCCTGGAGTGGAGACAGCGGGCACTTTAGCTCCTACGAG.

This clone occurred many times. The observed sequence ends 3 residues before the CDR3 terminus, with the missing tail filled in from the germline J gene. The chain combines TRBV19 with TRBJ2-7; no reliable D call. V was clipped by 6 bases and J by 2 bases, with 14 bases between them. Per the germline V gene, CDR1 is LNHDA and CDR2 is SQIVND (reference sequence). This CDR3 region has 14 residues. The CDR3 sequence: CASRDSIEAYEQYF. CDR3 DNA, as far as it was read: TGTGCCAGTAGGGATAGCATTGAGGCCTACGAG.